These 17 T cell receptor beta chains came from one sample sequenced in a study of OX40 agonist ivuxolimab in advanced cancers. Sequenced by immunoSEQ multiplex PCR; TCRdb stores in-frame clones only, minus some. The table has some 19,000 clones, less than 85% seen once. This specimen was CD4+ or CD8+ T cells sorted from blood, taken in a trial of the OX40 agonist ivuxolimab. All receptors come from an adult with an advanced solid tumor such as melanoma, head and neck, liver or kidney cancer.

Written as DNA, the CDR3 is TGCGCCAGCAGCCAAGATCCTTGGGACTTTACGGGGGAGCAGTACTTC. This encodes CASSQDPWDFTGEQYF. J is TRBJ2-7 and V is TRBV4-3; TRBD2 is a possible D gene (6 bases). The germline gives CDR1 LGHNA, CDR2 YSLEER. V lost 0 bases, J lost 7 bases, and 19 bases lay in between. The CDR3 runs 16 residues.

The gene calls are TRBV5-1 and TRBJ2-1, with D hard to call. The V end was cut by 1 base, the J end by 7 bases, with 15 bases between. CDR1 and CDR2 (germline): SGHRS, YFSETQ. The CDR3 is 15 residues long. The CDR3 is CASSLLQPTQNEQFF. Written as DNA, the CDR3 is TGCGCCAGCAGCTTGTTGCAGCCGACACAGAATGAGCAGTTCTTC.

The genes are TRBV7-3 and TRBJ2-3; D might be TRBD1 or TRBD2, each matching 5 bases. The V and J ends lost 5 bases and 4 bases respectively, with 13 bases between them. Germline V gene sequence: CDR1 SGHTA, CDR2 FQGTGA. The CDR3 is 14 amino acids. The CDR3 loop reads CASSEMGVPDTQYF. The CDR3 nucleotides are TGTGCCAGCAGCGAAATGGGGGTACCAGATACGCAGTATTTT. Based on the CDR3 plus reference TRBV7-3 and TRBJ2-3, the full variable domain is GAGVSQTPSNKVTEKGKYVELRCDPISGHTALYWYRQSLGQGPEFLIYFQGTGAADDSGLPNDRFFAVRPEGSVSTLKIQRTERGDSAVYLCASSEMGVPDTQYFGPGTRLTVL.

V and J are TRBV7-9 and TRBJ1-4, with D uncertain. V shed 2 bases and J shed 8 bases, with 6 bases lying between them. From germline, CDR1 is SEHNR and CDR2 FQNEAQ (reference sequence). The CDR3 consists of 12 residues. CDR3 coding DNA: TGTGCCAGCAGCTTAATACAGGAAAAACTGTTTTTT. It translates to CASSLIQEKLFF.

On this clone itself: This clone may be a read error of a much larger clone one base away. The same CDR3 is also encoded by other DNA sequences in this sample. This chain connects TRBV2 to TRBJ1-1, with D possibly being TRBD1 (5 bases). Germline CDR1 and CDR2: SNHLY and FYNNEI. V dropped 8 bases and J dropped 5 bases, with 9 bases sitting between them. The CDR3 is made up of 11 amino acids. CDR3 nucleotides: TGTGCCAGCCTCGGGGGTACTGAAGCTTTCTTT. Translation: CASLGGTEAFF.

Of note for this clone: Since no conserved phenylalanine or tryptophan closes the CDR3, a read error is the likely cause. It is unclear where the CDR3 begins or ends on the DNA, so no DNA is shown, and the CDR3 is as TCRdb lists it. CDR3: CASSPEDMPLL. The chain recombines TRBV7-9 with TRBJ1-1; the DNA was not compared with TRBD1, the D call given in the table. Germline V gene lookup returns CDR1 SEHNR and CDR2 FQNEAQ (reference sequence). The CDR3 is 11 residues long, counting both termini.

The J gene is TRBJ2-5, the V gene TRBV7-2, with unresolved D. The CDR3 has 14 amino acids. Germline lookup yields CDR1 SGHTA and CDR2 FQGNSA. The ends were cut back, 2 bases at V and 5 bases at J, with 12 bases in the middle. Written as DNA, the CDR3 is TGTGCCAGCAGCTTAAGTCGGGTGCGGGAGACCCAGTACTTC. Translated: CASSLSRVRETQYF.

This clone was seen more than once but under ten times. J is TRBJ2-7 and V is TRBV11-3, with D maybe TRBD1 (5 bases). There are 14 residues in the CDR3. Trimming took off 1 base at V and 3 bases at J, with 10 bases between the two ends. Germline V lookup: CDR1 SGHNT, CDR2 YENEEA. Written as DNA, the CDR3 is TGTGCCAGCAGCTTAGGACAGAGTTTCTACGAGCAGTACTTC. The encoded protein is CASSLGQSFYEQYF.

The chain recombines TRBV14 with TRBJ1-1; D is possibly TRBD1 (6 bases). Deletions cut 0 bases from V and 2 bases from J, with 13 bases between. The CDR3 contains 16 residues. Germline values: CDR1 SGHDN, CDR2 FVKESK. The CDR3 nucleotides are TGTGCCAGCAGCCAAGACTGGAGGGGGAGTAACACTGAAGCTTTCTTT. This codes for CASSQDWRGSNTEAFF.

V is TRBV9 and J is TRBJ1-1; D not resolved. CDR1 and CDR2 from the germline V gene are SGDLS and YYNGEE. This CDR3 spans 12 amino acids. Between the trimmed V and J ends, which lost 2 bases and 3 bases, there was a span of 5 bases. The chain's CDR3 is CASSVADTEAFF. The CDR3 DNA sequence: TGTGCCAGCAGCGTGGCAGACACTGAAGCTTTCTTT.

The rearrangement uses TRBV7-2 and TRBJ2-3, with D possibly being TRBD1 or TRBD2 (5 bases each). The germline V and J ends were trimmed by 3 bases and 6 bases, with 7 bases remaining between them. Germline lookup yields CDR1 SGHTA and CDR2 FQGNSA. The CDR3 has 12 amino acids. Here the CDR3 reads CASSFWGDTQYF. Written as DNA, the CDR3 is TGTGCCAGCAGCTTCTGGGGGGATACGCAGTATTTT.

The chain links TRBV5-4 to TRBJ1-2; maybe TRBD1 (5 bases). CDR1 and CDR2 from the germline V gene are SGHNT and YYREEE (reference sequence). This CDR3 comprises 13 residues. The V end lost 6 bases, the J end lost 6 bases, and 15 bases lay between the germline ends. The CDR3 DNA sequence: TGTGCCAGCACCTCTTGGGACTTGGATGGCTACACCTTC. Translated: CASTSWDLDGYTF.

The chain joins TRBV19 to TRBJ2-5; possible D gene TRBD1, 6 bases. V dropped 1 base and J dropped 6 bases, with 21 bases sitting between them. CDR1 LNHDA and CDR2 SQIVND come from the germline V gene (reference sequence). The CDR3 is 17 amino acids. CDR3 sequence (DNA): TGTGCCAGTAGTATAGCGGCTGAGACAGGTACGAGGAAGACCCAGTACTTC. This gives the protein CASSIAAETGTRKTQYF.

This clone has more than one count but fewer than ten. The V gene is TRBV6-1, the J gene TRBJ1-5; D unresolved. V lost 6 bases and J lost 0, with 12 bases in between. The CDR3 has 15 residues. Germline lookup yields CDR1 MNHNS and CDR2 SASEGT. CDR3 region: CASRVSGDSNQPQHF. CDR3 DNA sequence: TGTGCCAGCAGGGTCAGCGGGGATAGCAATCAGCCCCAGCATTTT.

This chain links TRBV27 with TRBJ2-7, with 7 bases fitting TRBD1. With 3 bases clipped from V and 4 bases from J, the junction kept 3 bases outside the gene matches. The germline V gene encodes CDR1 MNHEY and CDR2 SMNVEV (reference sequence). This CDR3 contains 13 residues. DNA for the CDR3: TGTGCCAGCAGTTTGGGGACAGAGTACGAGCAGTACTTC. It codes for CASSLGTEYEQYF.

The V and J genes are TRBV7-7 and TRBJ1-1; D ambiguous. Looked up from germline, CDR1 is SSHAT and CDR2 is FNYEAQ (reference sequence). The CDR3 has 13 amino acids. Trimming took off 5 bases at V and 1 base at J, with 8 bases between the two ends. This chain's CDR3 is CASSPTENTEAFF. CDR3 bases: TGTGCCAGCAGCCCAACAGAGAACACTGAAGCTTTCTTT.

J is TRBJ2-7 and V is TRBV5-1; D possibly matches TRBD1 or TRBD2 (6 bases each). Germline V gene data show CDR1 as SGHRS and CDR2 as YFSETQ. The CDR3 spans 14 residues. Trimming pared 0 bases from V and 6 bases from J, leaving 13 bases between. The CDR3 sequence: CASSLALEGGEQYF. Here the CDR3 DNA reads TGCGCCAGCAGCTTGGCCCTCGAGGGGGGCGAGCAGTACTTC.